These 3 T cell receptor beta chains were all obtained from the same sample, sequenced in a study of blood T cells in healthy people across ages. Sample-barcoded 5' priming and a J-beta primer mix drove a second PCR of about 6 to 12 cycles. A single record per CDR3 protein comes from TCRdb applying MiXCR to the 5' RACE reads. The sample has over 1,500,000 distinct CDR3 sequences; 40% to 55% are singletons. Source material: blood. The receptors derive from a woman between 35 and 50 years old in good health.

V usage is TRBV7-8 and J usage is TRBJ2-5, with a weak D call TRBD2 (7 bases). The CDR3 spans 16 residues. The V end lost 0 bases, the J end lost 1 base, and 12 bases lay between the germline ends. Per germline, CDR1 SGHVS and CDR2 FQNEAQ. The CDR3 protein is CASSLAGGRPQETQYF. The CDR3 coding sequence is TGTGCCAGCAGCTTAGCGGGGGGGCGCCCCCAAGAGACCCAGTACTTC. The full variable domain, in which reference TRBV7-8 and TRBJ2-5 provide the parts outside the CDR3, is GAGVSQSPRYKVAKRGQDVALRCDPISGHVSLFWYQQALGQGPEFLTYFQNEAQLDKSGLPSDRFFAERPEGSVSTLKIQRTQQEDSAVYLCASSLAGGRPQETQYFGPGTRLLVL.

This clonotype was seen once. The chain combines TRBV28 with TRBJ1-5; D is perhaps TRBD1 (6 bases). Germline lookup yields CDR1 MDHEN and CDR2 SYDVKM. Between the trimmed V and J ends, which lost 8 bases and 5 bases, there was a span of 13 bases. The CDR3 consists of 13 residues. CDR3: CASAGTLHQPQHF. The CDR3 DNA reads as TGTGCCAGCGCAGGGACACTCCATCAGCCCCAGCATTTT.

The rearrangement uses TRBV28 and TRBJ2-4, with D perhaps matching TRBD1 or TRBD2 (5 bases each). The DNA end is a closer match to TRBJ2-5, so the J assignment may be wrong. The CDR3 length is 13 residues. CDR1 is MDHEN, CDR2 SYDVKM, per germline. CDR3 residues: CASTTSGRETQYF. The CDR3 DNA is TGTGCCAGCACCACGTCGGGGCGGGAGACCCAGTACTTC.